This passage covers 32 T cell receptor beta chains from one sample sequenced in a study of shared clonotypes between healthy human individuals. Assay: immunoSEQ multiplex PCR; the TCRdb copy retains only in-frame clones and omits some. The sample consists of 2,100,000 or so clones, more than 90% of them appearing once. Source material: naive CD4+ T cells sorted from blood. The subset here: CD45RA+ positively selected. Receptors were obtained from a man between 18 and 29 years old in good health.

This clone appeared once. The chain is built from TRBV5-1 and TRBJ2-2; unclear D gene. The ends were cut back, 0 bases at V and 6 bases at J, with 12 bases in the middle. This CDR3 region has 15 residues. CDR1 and CDR2 (germline): SGHRS, YFSETQ. The CDR3 coding sequence is TGCGCCAGCAGCTTGGCCCCCGGTAAGGCCGGGGAGCTGTTTTTT. Translated: CASSLAPGKAGELFF.

The chain combines TRBV10-3 with TRBJ1-2; 10 bases align to TRBD1. Germline values: CDR1 ENHRY, CDR2 SYGVKD. The CDR3 totals 18 residues. Trimming removed 5 bases from V and 2 bases from J; junction bases left unmatched: 14. The CDR3 sequence is CAISLRPGQGKGNYGYTF. In DNA form, the CDR3 reads TGTGCCATCAGTCTCCGTCCGGGACAGGGGAAAGGAAACTATGGCTACACCTTC.

The CDR3 loop is CASSFGQGYNEQFF. CDR3 nucleotides: TGTGCCAGCAGCTTTGGACAGGGATACAATGAGCAGTTCTTC. V and J are TRBV5-6 and TRBJ2-1, with 8 positions matching TRBD1. CDR3 length: 14 residues. The germline CDR1 and CDR2 sequences are SGHDT and YYEEEE. Trimming removed 2 bases from V and 4 bases from J; junction bases left unmatched: 2.

This sequence joins TRBV2 and TRBJ1-5; 9 bases agree with TRBD1. The J segment lost 4 bases and the V segment lost 7 bases, leaving 5 bases of the junction unmatched. There are 14 residues in the CDR3. Germline loops: CDR1 SNHLY, CDR2 FYNNEI. The DNA for the CDR3 is TGTGCCAGCACCGGACAGGGGACGAATCAGCCCCAGCATTTT. Amino acid sequence: CASTGQGTNQPQHF.

J is TRBJ2-2 and V is TRBV9; D gene uncertain. Trimming removed 4 bases from V and 1 base from J, with 8 bases in between. CDR1 and CDR2 (germline): SGDLS, YYNGEE. The length of the CDR3 is 14 residues. This chain's CDR3 is CASSIIWNTGELFF. In DNA form, the CDR3 reads TGTGCCAGCAGCATCATATGGAACACCGGGGAGCTGTTTTTT.

The chain is built from TRBV5-4 and TRBJ2-7; D not resolved. V shed 2 bases and J shed 7 bases, with 16 bases lying between them. Looked up from germline, CDR1 is SGHNT and CDR2 is YYREEE (reference sequence). The CDR3 has 14 residues. In DNA, the CDR3 is TGTGCCAGCAGCTTTGGTGATATGATGTCAGAGCAGTACTTC. It codes for CASSFGDMMSEQYF.

The chain is built from TRBV6-5 and TRBJ1-3, with TRBD1 identical over 7 bases. There are 14 residues in the CDR3. Trimming removed 7 bases from V and 4 bases from J; junction bases left unmatched: 7. Germline CDR1 is MNHEY and CDR2 is SVGAGI. In DNA, the CDR3 is TGTGCCAGCACCCCGGCGGGACAGGGAAACACCATATATTTT. Encoded protein: CASTPAGQGNTIYF.

The J gene is TRBJ1-5, the V gene TRBV10-1, with 9 nucleotides matching TRBD1. This CDR3 has 16 residues. Germline CDR1 WNHNN, CDR2 SYGVQD (reference sequence). J was trimmed by 1 base and V by 6 bases; bases with no gene match: 7. CDR3 coding DNA: TGCGCCAGCAGCCAGACAGGGGGAGGAAGCAATCAGCCCCAGCATTTT. Its translation is CASSQTGGGSNQPQHF.

The chain recombines TRBV4-2 with TRBJ2-5; D is perhaps TRBD1 or TRBD2 (5 bases each). Trimming pared 4 bases from V and 5 bases from J, leaving 23 bases between. From germline, CDR1 is LGHNA and CDR2 YNFKEQ. The CDR3 is 17 amino acids. Written as DNA, the CDR3 is TGTGCCAGCAGCCTATTAACCGGGACCCCCACGGGGGAGACCCAGTACTTC. Its protein is CASSLLTGTPTGETQYF.

The chain has TRBV27 and TRBJ1-2, with D possibly matching TRBD1 (6 bases). The CDR3 has 14 amino acids. From germline, CDR1 is MNHEY and CDR2 SMNVEV (reference sequence). V lost 2 bases and J 8 bases, leaving 15 bases between the germline ends. The CDR3 nucleotides are TGTGCCAGCAGTTTAGGCACAGGGAGGAAGGGCTACACCTTC. Its translation: CASSLGTGRKGYTF.

This clone was detected once. The CDR3 DNA reads TGTGCCAGCAGCTTAGTAGGGCCACGGAGCAATCAGCCCCAGCATTTT. It yields the protein CASSLVGPRSNQPQHF. The rearrangement uses TRBV7-2 and TRBJ1-5; D is unresolved. Germline CDR1 SGHTA, CDR2 FQGNSA. The CDR3 has 16 residues. V was pared by 1 base and J by 1 base, with 11 bases between. Full variable domain (missing parts from reference TRBV7-2 and TRBJ1-5): GAGVSQSPSNKVTEKGKDVELRCDPISGHTALYWYRQSLGQGLEFLIYFQGNSAPDKSGLPSDRFSAERTGGSVSTLTIQRTQQEDSAVYLCASSLVGPRSNQPQHFGDGTRLSIL.

The chain is built from TRBV9 and TRBJ1-1; tentatively, D is TRBD1 (5 bases). The CDR3 loop spans 15 amino acids. CDR1 and CDR2 (germline): SGDLS, YYNGEE. V shed 4 bases and J shed 1 base, with 14 bases lying between them. The CDR3, as DNA: TGTGCCAGCAGCCCGGGGGTGACTGGGAACACTGAAGCTTTCTTT. This sequence encodes CASSPGVTGNTEAFF. Supplemented by reference TRBV9 and TRBJ1-1, the full variable domain reads DSGVTQTPKHLITATGQRVTLRCSPRSGDLSVYWYQQSLDQGLQFLIQYYNGEERAKGNILERFSAQQFPDLHSELNLSSLELGDSALYFCASSPGVTGNTEAFFGQGTRLTVV.

This chain joins TRBV5-4 and TRBJ2-4, with D tentatively TRBD2 (5 bases). Per the germline V gene, CDR1 is SGHNT and CDR2 is YYREEE (reference sequence). The CDR3 covers 14 residues. The germline V and J ends were trimmed by 2 bases and 6 bases, with 12 bases remaining between them. The CDR3 coding sequence is TGTGCCAGCAGCTTAGGAGGAGGCGGAAACATTCAGTACTTC. Its protein is CASSLGGGGNIQYF.

The rearrangement links TRBV28 to TRBJ2-5; D gene unclear. CDR3 length: 14 residues. The V gene's germline CDR1 is MDHEN and CDR2 SYDVKM. Trimming took off 2 bases at V and 5 bases at J, with 12 bases between the two ends. The CDR3 sequence: CASSLHQGLETQYF. The CDR3 region has the DNA TGTGCCAGCAGTTTACATCAAGGCTTGGAGACCCAGTACTTC. Together with reference TRBV28 and TRBJ2-5, the CDR3 gives the full variable domain: DVKVTQSSRYLVKRTGEKVFLECVQDMDHENMFWYRQDPGLGLRLIYFSYDVKMKEKGDIPEGYSVSREKKERFSLILESASTNQTSMYLCASSLHQGLETQYFGPGTRLLVL.

This chain joins TRBV18 and TRBJ2-3; 7 bases are a match to TRBD2. The CDR3 is 13 residues long. V shed 8 bases, J shed 1 base, and the junction held 3 bases outside the gene matches. Germline loops: CDR1 KGHSH, CDR2 LQKENI. CDR3 region: CASRRGGTDTQYF. CDR3 nucleotides: TGTGCCAGCCGACGGGGGGGCACAGATACGCAGTATTTT. The complete variable domain, with remaining parts taken from reference TRBV18 and TRBJ2-3, reads NAGVMQNPRHLVRRRGQEARLRCSPMKGHSHVYWYRQLPEEGLKFMVYLQKENIIDESGMPKERFSAEFPKEGPSILRIQQVVRGDSAAYFCASRRGGTDTQYFGPGTRLTVL.

The V call is TRBV6-5, the J call TRBJ2-2; 9 bases line up with TRBD1. The CDR3 runs 14 residues. From germline, CDR1 is MNHEY and CDR2 SVGAGI. The V and J ends lost 4 bases and 4 bases, in that order; junction bases with no gene match: 1. The CDR3 coding sequence is TGTGCCAGCAGTTGGGGACAGGGCACCGGGGAGCTGTTTTTT. Translating gives CASSWGQGTGELFF.

The table lists this clone with a count of one. This chain links TRBV7-2 with TRBJ2-3; the D gene is possibly TRBD1 (5 bases). V lost 1 base and J 11 bases, leaving 13 bases between the germline ends. CDR1 and CDR2 (germline): SGHTA, FQGNSA. The length of the CDR3 is 13 residues. The CDR3 protein is CASSLVQGFGQYF. DNA of the CDR3: TGTGCCAGCAGCTTAGTCCAGGGATTTGGGCAGTATTTT.

CDR3 DNA sequence: TGTGCCTGGAGTGTAAATATCTTACTAGCCAAAAACATTCAGTACTTC. This translates into CAWSVNILLAKNIQYF. The chain joins TRBV30 to TRBJ2-4; the D is unclear. Germline CDR1 is GTSNPN and CDR2 is SVGIG (reference sequence). The CDR3 is 16 amino acids. V was cut by 0 bases and J by 0 bases, with 12 bases left in between.

The CDR3, as DNA: TGTGCCAGCAGTTACGTCGGACTAGATGTAGACGAGCAGTACTTC. Translating gives CASSYVGLDVDEQYF. This rearrangement joins TRBV6-5 to TRBJ2-7; 7 nucleotides agree with TRBD2. CDR1 MNHEY and CDR2 SVGAGI come from the germline V gene. Losses at the gene ends were 2 bases for V and 5 bases for J; bases not matched to a gene: 9. This CDR3 is 15 amino acids long.

J is TRBJ2-1 and V is TRBV9; possible D gene TRBD2, 5 bases. Germline V gene sequence: CDR1 SGDLS, CDR2 YYNGEE. This CDR3 has 14 residues. Between the trimmed V and J ends, which lost 2 bases and 7 bases, there was a span of 13 bases. CDR3 sequence (DNA): TGTGCCAGCAGCGTTAGCGTTTATGGGAATGAGCAGTTCTTC. This encodes CASSVSVYGNEQFF.

The DNA for the CDR3 is TGTGCCAGCTCACCATTTGAGACTACTAAAGAGACCCAGTACTTC. This codes for CASSPFETTKETQYF. The chain joins TRBV18 to TRBJ2-5, with a tentative D call TRBD2 (5 bases). The CDR3 consists of 15 residues. Trimming left V 2 bases short and J 3 bases short, with 13 bases between. Per germline, CDR1 KGHSH and CDR2 LQKENI.

This clone appeared a single time. Other DNA variants within this sample encode the same CDR3. The rearrangement uses TRBV5-1 and TRBJ2-7, with D possibly matching TRBD2 (7 bases). Germline CDR1 reads SGHRS; CDR2 reads YFSETQ. CDR3 size: 14 residues. Trimming left V 0 bases short and J 4 bases short, with 11 bases between. DNA of the CDR3: TGCGCCAGCAGCTTGGCGGGGGGCCAGTACGAGCAGTACTTC. Protein: CASSLAGGQYEQYF.

Turning to this clone: The sample holds other DNA sequences that translate to the same CDR3. This chain joins TRBV19 and TRBJ1-1; D ambiguous. This CDR3 spans 13 amino acids. Germline V gene data show CDR1 as LNHDA and CDR2 as SQIVND (reference sequence). Trimming stripped 3 bases from V and 2 bases from J, with 7 bases between. CDR3 nucleotide sequence: TGTGCCAGTAGTATCGTCAGTAACACTGAAGCTTTCTTT. It codes for CASSIVSNTEAFF.

The chain is built from TRBV19 and TRBJ2-7; D remains unclear. The germline CDR1 and CDR2 sequences are LNHDA and SQIVND (reference sequence). With 0 bases removed from V and 0 bases from J, the gap between germline ends came to 9 bases. This CDR3 spans 15 amino acids. The CDR3 DNA is TGTGCCAGTAGTATAGATCAGGCCGCCTCCTACGAGCAGTACTTC. It translates to CASSIDQAASYEQYF.

This chain connects TRBV27 to TRBJ2-7, with D perhaps given as TRBD1 or TRBD2 (5 bases each). The V gene lost 3 bases and the J gene lost 5 bases, with 8 bases spanning the gap. Germline V gene lookup returns CDR1 MNHEY and CDR2 SMNVEV (reference sequence). The CDR3 contains 12 residues. The CDR3, as DNA: TGTGCCAGCAGTTTTAGGGGAGACGAGCAGTACTTC. Translating it yields CASSFRGDEQYF.

The chain combines TRBV5-6 with TRBJ2-7; D gene uncertain. This CDR3 has 13 amino acids. Germline CDR1 SGHDT, CDR2 YYEEEE. V was cut by 4 bases and J by 6 bases, with 14 bases left in between. CDR3 DNA sequence: TGTGCCAGCAGCCGTTGGGGTCTAGGCGAGCAGTACTTC. It is translated as CASSRWGLGEQYF.

This chain links TRBV30 with TRBJ1-4; the D is unclear. This CDR3 contains 12 residues. Per germline, CDR1 GTSNPN and CDR2 SVGIG (reference sequence). Trimming cost V 5 bases and J 5 bases, with 9 bases left between them. The CDR3 DNA follows: TGTGCCTGGGGTTCCCTCAATGAAAAACTGTTTTTT. This sequence encodes CAWGSLNEKLFF. Based on the CDR3 plus reference TRBV30 and TRBJ1-4, the full variable domain is SQTIHQWPATLVQPVGSPLSLECTVEGTSNPNLYWYRQAAGRGLQLLFYSVGIGQISSEVPQNLSASRPQDRQFILSSKKLLLSDSGFYLCAWGSLNEKLFFGSGTQLSVL.

V and J are TRBV7-2 and TRBJ2-3; 8 bases are a match to TRBD2. Losses at the gene ends were 3 bases for V and 4 bases for J; bases not matched to a gene: 3. The length of the CDR3 is 14 residues. Germline loops: CDR1 SGHTA, CDR2 FQGNSA. CDR3 sequence reads: CASSLTSVADTQYF. The DNA for the CDR3 is TGTGCCAGCAGCTTGACTAGCGTTGCAGATACGCAGTATTTT.

The chain links TRBV7-2 to TRBJ1-6; D is unclear. V gave up 1 base and J gave up 0 bases, with 7 bases separating them. The CDR3 length is 16 residues. The germline gives CDR1 SGHTA, CDR2 FQGNSA. The CDR3 DNA reads as TGTGCCAGCAGCTTAGATCACTCCTCCTATAATTCACCCCTCCACTTT. This sequence encodes CASSLDHSSYNSPLHF.

The chain joins TRBV6-4 to TRBJ2-1; 10 bases line up with TRBD2. CDR1 is MRHNA and CDR2 is SNTAGT in the germline V gene. Trimming cost V 5 bases and J 3 bases; bases outside gene matches: 4. The CDR3 has 15 amino acids. The CDR3 protein is CASSIAGGFYNEQFF. The DNA for the CDR3 is TGTGCCAGCAGTATAGCGGGGGGCTTCTACAATGAGCAGTTCTTC.

Comment on this clone: Within the sample, other DNA sequences also encode this same CDR3. The chain links TRBV18 to TRBJ2-7; 12 bases map to TRBD2. From germline, CDR1 is KGHSH and CDR2 LQKENI. V shed 3 bases and J 3 bases; nucleotides not matched to a gene: 0. CDR3 length: 14 amino acids. The CDR3 nucleotides are TGTGCCAGCTCACCGGGACTAGCGGGCTACGAGCAGTACTTC. This translates into CASSPGLAGYEQYF.

This rearrangement joins TRBV5-1 to TRBJ2-2, with D possibly matching TRBD1 (5 bases). Germline lookup yields CDR1 SGHRS and CDR2 YFSETQ. The CDR3 runs to 14 residues. V shed 2 bases and J shed 5 bases, with 10 bases lying between them. The CDR3 loop is CASSFSGKTGELFF. The CDR3 nucleotides read TGCGCCAGCAGCTTCTCAGGGAAAACCGGGGAGCTGTTTTTT. Filled out from reference TRBV5-1 and TRBJ2-2, the complete variable domain reads KAGVTQTPRYLIKTRGQQVTLSCSPISGHRSVSWYQQTPGQGLQFLFEYFSETQRNKGNFPGRFSGRQFSNSRSEMNVSTLELGDSALYLCASSFSGKTGELFFGEGSRLTVL.